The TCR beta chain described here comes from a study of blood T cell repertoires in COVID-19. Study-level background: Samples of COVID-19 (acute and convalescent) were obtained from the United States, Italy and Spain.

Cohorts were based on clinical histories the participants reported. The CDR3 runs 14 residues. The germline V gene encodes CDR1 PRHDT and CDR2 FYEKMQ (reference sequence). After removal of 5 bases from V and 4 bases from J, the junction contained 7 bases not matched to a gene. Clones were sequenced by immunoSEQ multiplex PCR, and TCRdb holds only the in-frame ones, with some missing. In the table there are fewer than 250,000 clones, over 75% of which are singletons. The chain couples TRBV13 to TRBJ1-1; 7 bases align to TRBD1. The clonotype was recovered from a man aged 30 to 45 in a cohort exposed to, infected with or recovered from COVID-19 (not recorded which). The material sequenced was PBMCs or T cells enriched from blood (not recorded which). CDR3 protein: CASSDQTGSTEAFF. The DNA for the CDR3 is TGTGCCAGCAGCGACCAGACAGGGTCCACTGAAGCTTTCTTT. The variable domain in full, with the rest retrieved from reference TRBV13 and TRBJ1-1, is AAGVIQSPRHLIKEKRETATLKCYPIPRHDTVYWYQQGPGQDPQFLISFYEKMQSDKGSIPDRFSAQQFSDYHSELNMSSLELGDSALYFCASSDQTGSTEAFFGQGTRLTVV.